One sample yielded the 19 T cell receptor beta chains listed below, sequenced in a study of post-analysis software for immune sequencing data. Study-wide points: The study found TRBV5-6, TRBV5-1 and TRBV20-1 among roughly 5 TRBV segments more frequent in patients than controls.

For these TCRs, the target antigens are not known. The library was made from cDNA and included unique molecular identifiers. TCRdb re-called the PCR reads through MiXCR, storing one row per CDR3 protein. The sample has about 540,000 distinct CDR3 sequences, around a third seen once. The specimen was blood. Receptors were obtained from a girl under 18 with multiple sclerosis.

This clonotype has a count of ten or more. V is TRBV29-1 and J is TRBJ1-1; D perhaps matches TRBD1 (5 bases). Trimming shortened V by 6 bases and J by 1 base, and 18 bases separated the two germline ends. The length of the CDR3 is 15 residues. Germline V gives CDR1 SQVTM, CDR2 ANQGSEA. The CDR3 region has the DNA TGCAGCGTCGCGTCGGTATCGGGGCGGAACACTGAAGCTTTCTTT. It codes for CSVASVSGRNTEAFF.

The V gene is TRBV20-1, the J gene TRBJ2-3, with TRBD1 matching over 9 bases. Germline V gives CDR1 DFQATT, CDR2 SNEGSKA (reference sequence). This CDR3 has 15 residues. The ends lost 6 bases at V and 6 bases at J; junction bases unmatched: 13. The CDR3 spells CSAVPGQGRPDTQYF. CDR3 nucleotide sequence: TGCAGTGCAGTCCCGGGACAGGGAAGACCGGATACGCAGTATTTT.

The table lists this clonotype with a few counts. V gene TRBV6-1 combines with J gene TRBJ2-3, with D possibly being TRBD2 (6 bases). This CDR3 has 18 residues. V dropped 8 bases and J dropped 0 bases, with 24 bases sitting between them. CDR1 is MNHNS and CDR2 is SASEGT in the germline V gene. The CDR3 protein is CASGHENRASASTDTQYF. For the CDR3, the DNA is TGTGCCAGCGGCCACGAGAATAGGGCTAGCGCCAGCACAGATACGCAGTATTTT.

The rearrangement uses TRBV20-1 and TRBJ2-1; possibly TRBD1 or TRBD2 for D (5 bases each). The CDR3 covers 17 residues. V shed 1 base and J shed 1 base, with 17 bases lying between them. Looked up from germline, CDR1 is DFQATT and CDR2 is SNEGSKA (reference sequence). CDR3 coding DNA: TGCAGTGCTAGAGCCACCGGGGCCCCTCTTTCCTACAATGAGCAGTTCTTC. Its translation is CSARATGAPLSYNEQFF.

This chain joins TRBV2 and TRBJ1-4; D not certain. CDR3 length: 14 amino acids. Germline loops: CDR1 SNHLY, CDR2 FYNNEI. The V gene lost 6 bases and the J gene lost 12 bases, with 20 bases spanning the gap. CDR3 sequence (DNA): TGTGCCAGCAGACGGACGACCCTGGGAACGGAACTGTTTTTT. Its translation: CASRRTTLGTELFF. Full variable domain (missing parts from reference TRBV2 and TRBJ1-4): EPEVTQTPSHQVTQMGQEVILRCVPISNHLYFYWYRQILGQKVEFLVSFYNNEISEKSEIFDDQFSVERPDGSNFTLKIRSTKLEDSAMYFCASRRTTLGTELFFGSGTQLSVL.

The V gene is TRBV3-1, the J gene TRBJ1-1; possibly TRBD1 for D (5 bases). This CDR3 spans 16 amino acids. In germline, CDR1 is LGHDT, CDR2 YNNKEL (reference sequence). V shed 2 bases and J shed 1 base, with 14 bases lying between them. The CDR3 region is CASSQQGWDKNTEAFF. The CDR3 nucleotides read TGTGCCAGCAGCCAACAGGGTTGGGATAAGAACACTGAAGCTTTCTTT.

This rearrangement joins TRBV10-3 to TRBJ1-6; 7 positions agree with TRBD1. V lost 4 bases, J lost 7 bases, and 7 bases stayed unmatched. CDR3 length: 15 residues. Germline assignment: CDR1 ENHRY and CDR2 SYGVKD. The CDR3 sequence: CAISGTTGFNSPLHF. DNA for the CDR3: TGTGCCATCAGTGGGACGACAGGGTTCAATTCACCCCTCCACTTT.

As regards this clonotype: Given a much more abundant clone one base away, this may be a read error. The gene calls are TRBV24-1 and TRBJ2-1; D is uncertain. Germline V gene sequence: CDR1 KGHDR, CDR2 SFDVKD. The germline V and J ends were trimmed by 1 base and 3 bases, with 6 bases remaining between them. The CDR3 totals 14 residues. The CDR3, as DNA: TGTGCCACCAGTGATTTAGACAACTACAATGAGCAGTTCTTC. Residues: CATSDLDNYNEQFF.

The chain couples TRBV24-1 to TRBJ1-5; weak D call: TRBD1 (6 bases). CDR1 and CDR2 from the germline V gene are KGHDR and SFDVKD. Trimming pared 3 bases from V and 2 bases from J, leaving 13 bases between. The CDR3 contains 16 residues. This CDR3 is CATSDHRDGGNQPQHF. The CDR3 bases are TGTGCCACCAGTGATCACAGGGATGGCGGCAATCAGCCCCAGCATTTT.

The sample holds a few counts of this clonotype. V usage is TRBV9 and J usage is TRBJ1-2; 7 bases agree with TRBD1. With V trimmed by 3 bases and J by 4 bases, 3 bases remained unmatched. The CDR3 totals 13 residues. Germline CDR1 SGDLS, CDR2 YYNGEE. The DNA for the CDR3 is TGTGCCAGCAGCGCAGGGGGAGGCTATGGCTACACCTTC. Protein product: CASSAGGGYGYTF.

This clonotype came up a few times. This chain links TRBV20-1 with TRBJ2-5; 11 bases fit TRBD2. CDR3 length equals 13 residues. Looked up from germline, CDR1 is DFQATT and CDR2 is SNEGSKA (reference sequence). The V segment lost 6 bases and the J segment 9 bases; nucleotides outside the gene matches: 9. The CDR3 spells CSAPLAGGWAQYF. CDR3 nucleotides: TGCAGTGCGCCCTTAGCGGGGGGGTGGGCCCAGTACTTC.

This clonotype has a handful of counts. The chain is built from TRBV12-3 or TRBV12-4 and TRBJ2-1; 13 bases agree with TRBD2. This CDR3 has 17 residues. Trimming cost V 6 bases and J 7 bases; bases outside gene matches: 12. CDR3 loop: CASRSRLAGGPRNEQFF. The CDR3 nucleotides read TGTGCCAGCAGATCGAGACTAGCGGGGGGACCAAGGAATGAGCAGTTCTTC.

This clonotype was counted a few times. The rearrangement joins TRBV5-1 to TRBJ2-5, with D hard to call. The CDR3 is made up of 15 amino acids. V was clipped by 1 base and J by 2 bases, with 12 bases between them. Germline CDR1 is SGHRS and CDR2 is YFSETQ. CDR3 coding DNA: TGCGCCAGCAGCTTGAGTACGCCCGAACAAGAGACCCAGTACTTC. Translated: CASSLSTPEQETQYF.

The chain links TRBV4-1 to TRBJ2-7; tentative D call: TRBD1 (5 bases). The CDR3 spans 17 residues. Deletions cut 2 bases from V and 4 bases from J, with 21 bases between. The germline V gene has CDR1 MGHRA and CDR2 YSYEKL. DNA for the CDR3: TGCGCCAGCAGCCAACCCCCCGGCGTGGGGCTCGTTTACGAGCAGTACTTC. This gives the protein CASSQPPGVGLVYEQYF.

Here the CDR3 reads CASSWDSMFSYEQYF. DNA for the CDR3: TGTGCCAGCAGCTGGGACTCCATGTTCTCCTACGAGCAGTACTTC. The V and J genes are TRBV7-2 and TRBJ2-7; tentative D call: TRBD2 (6 bases). This CDR3 is built from 15 residues. Trimming pared 4 bases from V and 0 bases from J, leaving 13 bases between. Germline lookup yields CDR1 SGHTA and CDR2 FQGNSA.

This clonotype was picked up many times. The rearrangement uses TRBV29-1 and TRBJ2-4; possible D gene TRBD2, 5 bases. The germline CDR1 and CDR2 sequences are SQVTM and ANQGSEA. The ends were cut back, 6 bases at V and 0 bases at J, with 9 bases in the middle. The CDR3 sequence is 13 residues long. The CDR3 coding sequence is TGCAGCGTAGGAGGACTAGCCAAAAACATTCAGTACTTC. It yields the protein CSVGGLAKNIQYF.

The chain recombines TRBV5-1 with TRBJ2-5, with 7 bases lining up with TRBD1. J gave up 5 bases and V 6 bases, and 13 bases lay outside the gene matches. The germline CDR1 and CDR2 sequences are SGHRS and YFSETQ. The CDR3 runs 15 residues. The chain's CDR3 is CASTIGQAAGETQYF. CDR3 DNA sequence: TGCGCCAGCACCATCGGACAGGCCGCCGGGGAGACCCAGTACTTC.

In this sample, this clonotype turned up a few times. The chain carries TRBV5-1 and TRBJ2-1; 12 positions agree with TRBD1. Germline trimming cut 4 bases from V and 9 bases from J; bases unmatched to any gene: 8. The germline CDR1 and CDR2 sequences are SGHRS and YFSETQ. The CDR3 has 15 residues. The CDR3 DNA reads TGCGCCAGCAGCAGCCGGGACAGGGGGCTAGGTGAGCAGTTCTTC. It yields the protein CASSSRDRGLGEQFF.

A word on this clonotype: One end of the junction is discordant with germline, which a read error may explain. The chain carries TRBV20-1 and TRBJ2-3; 9 bases agree with TRBD2. Per the germline V gene, CDR1 is DFQATT and CDR2 is SNEGSKA (reference sequence). CDR3 length: 15 amino acids. CDR3 protein: CSVRAAGGQGDTQYF. Here the CDR3 DNA reads TGCAGTGTTAGAGCGGCGGGGGGGCAAGGAGATACGCAGTATTTT.